Listed here are 18 T cell receptor beta chains from one sample, sequenced in a study of blood T cell repertoires in COVID-19. Assay: immunoSEQ multiplex PCR; the TCRdb copy retains only in-frame clones and omits some. Here the sample spans about 56,000 clones, 85% to 90% being singletons. Sequencing was carried out using peripheral blood. These receptors were obtained from a woman aged 55-70 years with COVID-19, enrolled during active disease.

The J gene is TRBJ2-3, the V gene TRBV27; D unclear. This CDR3 contains 11 residues. Germline-derived CDR1 and CDR2 are MNHEY and SMNVEV (reference sequence). V lost 8 bases and J 6 bases, leaving 9 bases between the germline ends. CDR3 nucleotides: TGTGCCAGCGGCGGCTGGGATACGCAGTATTTT. This encodes CASGGWDTQYF.

The sample holds one count of this clone. The rearrangement uses TRBV6-5 and TRBJ1-2, with 7 nucleotides matching TRBD1. The length of the CDR3 is 15 residues. Germline V gene lookup returns CDR1 MNHEY and CDR2 SVGAGI. J was trimmed by 7 bases and V by 7 bases; bases with no gene match: 15. The CDR3 spells CASIRGTGAGGGYTF. The CDR3 nucleotides read TGTGCCAGCATACGGGGGACCGGGGCAGGGGGTGGCTACACCTTC.

The chain links TRBV4-3 to TRBJ2-1; TRBD2 matches at 13 bases. Germline loops: CDR1 LGHNA, CDR2 YSLEER. The CDR3 contains 15 residues. The V and J ends lost 4 bases and 7 bases, in that order; junction bases with no gene match: 4. CDR3 DNA: TGCGCCAGCAGCCGCACTAGCGGGGGGGGGAATGAGCAGTTCTTC. It is translated as CASSRTSGGGNEQFF.

This clone is a singleton in its sample. V and J are TRBV4-1 and TRBJ2-7; no reliable D call. Germline CDR1 MGHRA, CDR2 YSYEKL. This CDR3 has 16 amino acids. Trimming removed 0 bases from V and 2 bases from J, with 14 bases in between. DNA for the CDR3: TGCGCCAGCAGCCAAGATGTCACAGCAAAAACCTACGAGCAGTACTTC. Amino acids: CASSQDVTAKTYEQYF.

The CDR3 nucleotides are TGTGCCAGTAGTATGGGAGGCGGGTACAATGAGCAGTTCTTC. Translation: CASSMGGGYNEQFF. The chain links TRBV19 to TRBJ2-1, with D perhaps TRBD2 (6 bases). The germline CDR1 and CDR2 sequences are LNHDA and SQIVND (reference sequence). Trimming left V 3 bases short and J 4 bases short, with 10 bases between. The CDR3 has 14 amino acids.

This clone has only one observation. The V gene is TRBV3-1 (or the pseudogene TRBV3-2), the J gene TRBJ1-1; D gene ambiguous. The CDR3 extends over 15 amino acids. Trimming left V 2 bases short and J 4 bases short, with 14 bases between. Germline lookup yields CDR1 LGHDT and CDR2 YNNKEL (reference sequence). The CDR3 nucleotides read TGTGCCAGCAGCCAACCCTCGGGGTTAGGCACTGAAGCTTTCTTT. This encodes CASSQPSGLGTEAFF.

The chain has TRBV6-5 and TRBJ1-2, with unresolved D. This CDR3 has 13 residues. Germline CDR1 is MNHEY and CDR2 is SVGAGI. V was shortened by 5 bases and J by 2 bases, with 9 bases between the two germline ends. In DNA form, the CDR3 reads TGTGCCAGCAGTCCCTATACCAACTATGGCTACACCTTC. Translation: CASSPYTNYGYTF.

J is TRBJ2-1 and V is TRBV18, with 7 bases aligning to TRBD2. Germline values: CDR1 KGHSH, CDR2 LQKENI. V was pared by 2 bases and J by 1 base, with 11 bases of the junction left unmatched. The CDR3 sequence is 18 residues long. The DNA for the CDR3 is TGTGCCAGCTCACCAACCCTTTCTAGCGGATCATCCTACAATGAGCAGTTCTTC. Residues: CASSPTLSSGSSYNEQFF.

The chain couples TRBV6-1 to TRBJ2-7; D perhaps matches TRBD1 (6 bases). Germline CDR1 and CDR2: MNHNS and SASEGT. With 2 bases removed from V and 4 bases from J, the gap between germline ends came to 15 bases. The CDR3 is made up of 15 amino acids. The CDR3 DNA is TGTGCCAGCAGTGAACCCGGGACAATCCCTTACGAGCAGTACTTC. Its translation is CASSEPGTIPYEQYF.

CDR3 sequence reads: CASSLDRGGRSYNEQFF. DNA of the CDR3: TGTGCCAGCAGCTTAGATAGGGGCGGGAGGTCCTACAATGAGCAGTTCTTC. This chain links TRBV11-2 with TRBJ2-1, with 8 positions matching TRBD2. The length of the CDR3 is 17 residues. Germline loops: CDR1 SGHAT, CDR2 FQNNGV. Trimming at V came to 0 bases and at J to 1 base, leaving 5 bases not matched to a gene.

The chain couples TRBV11-3 to TRBJ1-1; D remains unclear. The ends were cut back, 5 bases at V and 1 base at J, with 8 bases in the middle. This CDR3 has 13 amino acids. CDR1 is SGHNT, CDR2 YENEEA, per germline. CDR3 sequence reads: CASSHGWNTEAFF. CDR3 sequence (DNA): TGTGCCAGCAGCCACGGGTGGAACACTGAAGCTTTCTTT.

CDR3 in amino acids: CASTATDSRYYGYTF. The CDR3 DNA follows: TGTGCCAGCACCGCGACAGATTCCAGATACTATGGCTACACCTTC. J is TRBJ1-2 and V is TRBV7-2, with D perhaps matching TRBD1 (5 bases). V lost 7 bases and J 3 bases, leaving 18 bases between the germline ends. This CDR3 has 15 residues. From germline, CDR1 is SGHTA and CDR2 FQGNSA. Combining the CDR3 with reference TRBV7-2 and TRBJ1-2 gives the whole variable domain GAGVSQSPSNKVTEKGKDVELRCDPISGHTALYWYRQSLGQGLEFLIYFQGNSAPDKSGLPSDRFSAERTGGSVSTLTIQRTQQEDSAVYLCASTATDSRYYGYTFGSGTRLTVV.

The chain carries TRBV2 and TRBJ1-1, with unresolved D. Germline lookup yields CDR1 SNHLY and CDR2 FYNNEI. With 4 bases removed from V and 0 bases from J, the gap between germline ends came to 6 bases. CDR3 length: 13 residues. The CDR3 coding sequence is TGTGCCAGCAGTGCCGAGATGAACACTGAAGCTTTCTTT. This codes for CASSAEMNTEAFF.

This chain joins TRBV6-2 or TRBV6-3 and TRBJ2-3; 10 nucleotides line up with TRBD2. This CDR3 contains 17 residues. CDR1 is MNHEY and CDR2 is SVGEGT in the germline V gene. V shed 2 bases, J shed 6 bases, and the junction held 11 bases outside the gene matches. CDR3 coding DNA: TGTGCCAGCAGTTACCCTCGGAGCGGGAGGGCCGGGGATACGCAGTATTTT. Protein sequence: CASSYPRSGRAGDTQYF.

V gene TRBV7-6 combines with J gene TRBJ2-3, with TRBD1 identical over 7 bases. The trim removed 5 bases at V and 4 bases at J, leaving 9 bases unmatched. Germline V gene sequence: CDR1 SGHVS, CDR2 FNYEAQ. The CDR3 has 15 residues. The CDR3 loop reads CASSTRTGQADTQYF. The CDR3 nucleotides are TGTGCCAGCAGCACCCGGACAGGTCAAGCAGATACGCAGTATTTT.

The chain employs TRBV29-1 and TRBJ1-2, with 8 nucleotides matching TRBD1. The V gene's germline CDR1 is SQVTM and CDR2 ANQGSEA. V gave up 8 bases and J gave up 8 bases; unmatched junction bases: 13. This CDR3 has 13 residues. CDR3 residues: CSIHRTGRRGYTF. The CDR3 nucleotides are TGCAGCATCCATCGGACAGGGCGGAGAGGCTACACCTTC.

CDR3 nucleotide sequence: TGTGCCAGCAGTTGGAGTGGCACCGGGGAGCTGTTTTTT. Protein sequence: CASSWSGTGELFF. The chain is built from TRBV6-5 and TRBJ2-2, with unresolved D. Germline assignment: CDR1 MNHEY and CDR2 SVGAGI. The germline V and J ends were trimmed by 4 bases and 4 bases, with 7 bases remaining between them. This CDR3 spans 13 amino acids.

This clone has only a few counts. The V gene is TRBV28, the J gene TRBJ2-2; tentatively, D is TRBD1 (6 bases). Per the germline V gene, CDR1 is MDHEN and CDR2 is SYDVKM. The CDR3 spans 14 residues. Trimming cost V 2 bases and J 4 bases, with 8 bases left between them. The CDR3 nucleotides are TGTGCCAGCAGTTTAGACAGGACCACCGGGGAGCTGTTTTTT. This gives the protein CASSLDRTTGELFF.